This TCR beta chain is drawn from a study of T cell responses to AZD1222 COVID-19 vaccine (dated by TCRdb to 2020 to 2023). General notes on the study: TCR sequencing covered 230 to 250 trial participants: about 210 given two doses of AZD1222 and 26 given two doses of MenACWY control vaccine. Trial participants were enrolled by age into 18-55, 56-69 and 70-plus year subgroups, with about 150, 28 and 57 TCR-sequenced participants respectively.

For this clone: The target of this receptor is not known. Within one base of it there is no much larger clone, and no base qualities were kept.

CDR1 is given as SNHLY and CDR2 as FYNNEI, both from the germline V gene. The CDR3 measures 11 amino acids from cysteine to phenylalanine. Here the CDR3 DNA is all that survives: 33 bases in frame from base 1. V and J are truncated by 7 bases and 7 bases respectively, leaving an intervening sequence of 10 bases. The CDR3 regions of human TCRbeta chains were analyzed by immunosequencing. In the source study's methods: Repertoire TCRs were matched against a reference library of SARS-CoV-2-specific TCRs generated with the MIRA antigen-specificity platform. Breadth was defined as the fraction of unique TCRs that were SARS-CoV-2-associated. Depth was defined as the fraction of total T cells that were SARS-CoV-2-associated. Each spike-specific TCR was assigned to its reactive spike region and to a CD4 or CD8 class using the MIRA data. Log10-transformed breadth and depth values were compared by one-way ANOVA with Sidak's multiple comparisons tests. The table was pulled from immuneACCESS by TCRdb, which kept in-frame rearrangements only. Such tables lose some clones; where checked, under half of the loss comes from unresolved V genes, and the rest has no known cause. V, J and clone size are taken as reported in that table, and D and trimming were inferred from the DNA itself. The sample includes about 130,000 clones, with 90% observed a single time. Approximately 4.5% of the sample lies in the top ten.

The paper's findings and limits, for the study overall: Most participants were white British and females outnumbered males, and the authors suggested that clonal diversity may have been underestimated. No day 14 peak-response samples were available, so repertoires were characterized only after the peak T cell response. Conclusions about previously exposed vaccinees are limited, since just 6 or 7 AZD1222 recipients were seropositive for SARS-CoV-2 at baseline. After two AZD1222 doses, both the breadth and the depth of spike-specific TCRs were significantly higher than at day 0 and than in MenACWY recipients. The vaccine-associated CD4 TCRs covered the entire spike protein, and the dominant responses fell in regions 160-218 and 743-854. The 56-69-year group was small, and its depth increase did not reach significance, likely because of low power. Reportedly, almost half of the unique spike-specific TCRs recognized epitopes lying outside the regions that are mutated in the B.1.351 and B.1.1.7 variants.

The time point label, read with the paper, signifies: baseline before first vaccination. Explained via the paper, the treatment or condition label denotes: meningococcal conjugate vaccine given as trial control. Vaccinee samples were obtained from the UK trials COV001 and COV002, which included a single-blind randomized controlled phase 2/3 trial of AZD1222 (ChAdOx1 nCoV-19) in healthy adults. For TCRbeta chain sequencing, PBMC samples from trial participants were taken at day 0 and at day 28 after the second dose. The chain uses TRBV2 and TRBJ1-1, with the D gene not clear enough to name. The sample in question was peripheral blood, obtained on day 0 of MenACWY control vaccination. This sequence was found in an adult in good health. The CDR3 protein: CASNRGVEAFF. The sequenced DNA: TGTGCCAGCAACCGGGGAGTTGAAGCTTTCTTT.